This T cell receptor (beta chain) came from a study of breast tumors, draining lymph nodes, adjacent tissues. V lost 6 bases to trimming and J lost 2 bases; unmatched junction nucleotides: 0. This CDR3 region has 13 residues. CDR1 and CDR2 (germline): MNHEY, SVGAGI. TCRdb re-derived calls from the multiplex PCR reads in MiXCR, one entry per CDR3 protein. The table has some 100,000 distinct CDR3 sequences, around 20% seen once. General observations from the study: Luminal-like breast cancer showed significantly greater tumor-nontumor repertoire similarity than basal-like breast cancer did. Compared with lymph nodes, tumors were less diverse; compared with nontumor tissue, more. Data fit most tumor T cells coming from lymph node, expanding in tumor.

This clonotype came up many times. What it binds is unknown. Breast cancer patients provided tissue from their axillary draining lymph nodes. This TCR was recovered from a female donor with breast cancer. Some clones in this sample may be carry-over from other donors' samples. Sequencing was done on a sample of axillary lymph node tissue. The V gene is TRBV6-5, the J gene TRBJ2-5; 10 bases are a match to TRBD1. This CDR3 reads CASRDRGQETQYF. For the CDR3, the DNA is TGTGCCAGCAGGGACAGGGGGCAAGAGACCCAGTACTTC.